Listed below are T cell receptor beta chains from one sample, sequenced in a study of cytomegalovirus exposure and HLA in healthy donors. TCRdb's table, derived via immunoSEQ multiplex PCR, lists solely in-frame clones and lacks some. This sample has fewer than 200,000 clones, with about four fifths found just once. The sequenced sample was PBMCs. The receptors derive from a woman aged 50 to 65 in good health and CMV-seronegative. CDR3s include the opening cysteine and the closing phenylalanine or tryptophan. D genes are given only for firm matches. Not every row has a clone size; where given, it reads once, few, many or a size class.

J: TRBJ2-3
V: TRBV6-4
D: TRBD2
size: few
CDR3: CASSSLAGGTDTQYF
DNA: TGTGCCAGCAGTTCACTAGCGGGCGGCACAGATACGCAGTATTTT

J: TRBJ1-2
V: TRBV7-9
D: .
size: few
CDR3: CASSLEGSSIYGYTF
DNA: TGTGCCAGCAGCTTAGAAGGGAGCAGCATCTATGGCTACACCTTC

J: TRBJ1-2
V: TRBV7-3
D: .
size: .
CDR3: CASSPNTGSSYGYTF
DNA: TGTGCCAGCAGCCCAAACACAGGAAGCAGCTATGGCTACACCTTC

J: TRBJ2-7
V: TRBV4-3
D: .
size: .
CDR3: CASSQGQHYEQYF
DNA: TGCGCCAGCAGCCAAGGACAGCACTACGAGCAGTACTTC

J: TRBJ2-2
V: TRBV2
D: TRBD2
size: .
CDR3: CASRGGTSGRSGELFF
DNA: TGTGCCAGCAGAGGTGGGACTAGCGGGAGATCCGGGGAGCTGTTTTTT

J: TRBJ1-3
V: TRBV19
D: .
size: few
CDR3: CASSHPGMGATGNTIYF
DNA: TGTGCCAGTAGTCACCCCGGAATGGGGGCGACTGGAAACACCATATATTTT

J: TRBJ1-5
V: TRBV4-1
D: .
size: .
CDR3: CASSRREENQPQHF
DNA: TGCGCCAGCAGCCGCCGGGAGGAGAATCAGCCCCAGCATTTT

J: TRBJ2-5
V: TRBV18
D: TRBD2
size: .
CDR3: CASSPPLGGKETQYF
DNA: TGTGCCAGCTCACCACCGCTGGGGGGGAAAGAGACCCAGTACTTC

J: TRBJ1-2
V: TRBV10-3
D: .
size: once
CDR3: CAISGPGGVLSGYTF
DNA: TGTGCCATCAGTGGGCCAGGAGGGGTCCTATCGGGCTACACCTTC

J: TRBJ1-1
V: TRBV27
D: .
size: .
CDR3: CASSFNGGETEAFF
DNA: TGTGCCAGCAGTTTTAACGGGGGAGAGACTGAAGCTTTCTTT

J: TRBJ2-7
V: TRBV28
D: TRBD2
size: .
CDR3: CASSLTFLAGAEQYF
DNA: TGTGCCAGCAGTTTAACGTTTCTAGCGGGAGCCGAGCAGTACTTC

J: TRBJ2-3
V: TRBV2
D: TRBD1
size: few
CDR3: CASSNRGYTQYF
DNA: TGTGCCAGCAGCAACAGGGGATATACGCAGTATTTT

J: TRBJ2-3
V: TRBV19
D: .
size: .
CDR3: CASTPEVAVGTDTQYF
DNA: TGTGCCAGTACCCCCGAGGTGGCAGTCGGGACAGATACGCAGTATTTT

J: TRBJ2-2
V: TRBV5-1
D: TRBD1
size: once
CDR3: CASSLTGTVNTGELFF
DNA: TGCGCCAGCAGCCTAACCGGGACAGTGAACACCGGGGAGCTGTTTTTT

J: TRBJ2-3
V: TRBV25-1
D: .
size: .
CDR3: CASSPRGGLSRTDTQYF
DNA: TGTGCCAGCAGTCCAAGGGGGGGGCTCTCACGCACAGATACGCAGTATTTT

J: TRBJ2-7
V: TRBV28
D: .
size: .
CDR3: CASRPRDSASYEQYF
DNA: TGTGCCAGCAGACCAAGAGACAGCGCTTCCTACGAGCAGTACTTC

J: TRBJ1-1
V: TRBV20-1
D: .
size: .
CDR3: CSARWQVEAFF
DNA: TGCAGTGCTAGATGGCAGGTCGAAGCTTTCTTT

J: TRBJ2-7
V: TRBV7-2
D: TRBD2
size: once
CDR3: CASSPGGSSYEQYF
DNA: TGTGCCAGCAGCCCCGGGGGGTCTAGCTACGAGCAGTACTTC

J: TRBJ2-7
V: TRBV2
D: TRBD1
size: .
CDR3: CASRRGTGTGEQYF
DNA: TGTGCCAGCAGGAGGGGGACAGGGACGGGCGAGCAGTACTTC

J: TRBJ1-5
V: TRBV15
D: .
size: few
CDR3: CATSSFPGHSSNQPQHF
DNA: TGTGCCACCAGCAGTTTTCCGGGACATTCTAGCAATCAGCCCCAGCATTTT

J: TRBJ2-3
V: TRBV2
D: .
size: .
CDR3: CASSAAGTQYF
DNA: TGTGCCAGCAGTGCCGCAGGTACGCAGTATTTT

J: TRBJ1-2
V: TRBV9
D: .
size: few
CDR3: CASSESQGPYGYTF
DNA: TGTGCCAGCAGCGAGTCACAGGGACCCTATGGCTACACCTTC

J: TRBJ2-3
V: TRBV28
D: .
size: .
CDR3: CASTRQISTDTQYF
DNA: TGTGCCAGCACCAGACAAATTAGCACAGATACGCAGTATTTT

J: TRBJ2-5
V: TRBV7-7
D: TRBD2
size: .
CDR3: CASSALAGGETQYF
DNA: TGTGCCAGCAGCGCACTAGCGGGGGGGGAGACCCAGTACTTC

J: TRBJ2-7
V: TRBV28
D: TRBD1
size: .
CDR3: CASKETGVFYEQYF
DNA: TGTGCCAGCAAGGAGACAGGGGTTTTCTACGAGCAGTACTTC